The rows below give T cell receptor beta chains drawn from one sample of a study of blood T cells in healthy people across ages. Using its own MiXCR run on the 5' RACE reads, TCRdb lists one record per CDR3 protein. Of some 800,000 distinct CDR3 sequences listed, approximately 25% are singletons. These records were also assigned to another study, of T cells of mothers and their children.

Sequenced sample: blood. The receptor set was obtained from a boy younger than 18 in good health. Both conserved end residues are part of each CDR3. A D gene is named only where the DNA matches it firmly. Not every row has a clone size; where given, it reads once, few, many or a size class.

V gene: TRBV29-1
D gene: -
clone size: -
J gene: TRBJ2-3
CDR3 protein: CSVGISTDTQYF
CDR3 DNA: TGCAGCGTGGGAATTAGCACAGATACGCAGTATTTT

V gene: TRBV11-2
D gene: TRBD1
clone size: -
J gene: TRBJ2-2
CDR3 protein: CTSSLVSGGDTGELFF
CDR3 DNA: TGTACCAGCAGCTTAGTATCAGGGGGAGACACCGGGGAGCTGTTTTTT

V gene: TRBV6-2/TRBV6-3
D gene: TRBD1
clone size: -
J gene: TRBJ2-3
CDR3 protein: CASSYRNRGITDTQYF
CDR3 DNA: TGTGCCAGCAGTTACCGGAACAGGGGAATCACAGATACGCAGTATTTT

V gene: TRBV20-1
D gene: -
clone size: -
J gene: TRBJ1-2
CDR3 protein: CSASTPDGLAGYTF
CDR3 DNA: TGCAGTGCTAGCACTCCGGACGGCCTGGCTGGCTACACCTTC

V gene: TRBV4-1
D gene: -
clone size: few
J gene: TRBJ2-7
CDR3 protein: CASSQDRGAGSYEQYF
CDR3 DNA: TGCGCCAGCAGCCAAGATCGAGGGGCAGGTTCCTACGAGCAGTACTTC

V gene: TRBV15
D gene: TRBD2
clone size: few
J gene: TRBJ2-5
CDR3 protein: CATSIPLSGAQETQYF
CDR3 DNA: TGTGCCACCAGCATCCCCCTGAGCGGGGCACAAGAGACCCAGTACTTC

V gene: TRBV27
D gene: -
clone size: -
J gene: TRBJ2-5
CDR3 protein: CASRPPGGETQYF
CDR3 DNA: TGTGCCAGCAGACCCCCCGGGGGAGAGACCCAGTACTTC

V gene: TRBV28
D gene: TRBD2
clone size: -
J gene: TRBJ2-3
CDR3 protein: CAGSFPQVTSGASTDTQYF
CDR3 DNA: TGTGCCGGCAGTTTCCCCCAGGTGACTAGCGGTGCTAGCACAGATACGCAGTATTTT

V gene: TRBV7-9
D gene: -
clone size: few
J gene: TRBJ2-2
CDR3 protein: CASSFNTGNAGELFF
CDR3 DNA: TGTGCCAGCAGCTTTAATACGGGGAATGCCGGGGAGCTGTTTTTT

V gene: TRBV7-2
D gene: -
clone size: few
J gene: TRBJ2-5
CDR3 protein: CASSLMIVRGETQYF
CDR3 DNA: TGTGCCAGCAGCTTAATGATCGTAAGGGGGGAGACCCAGTACTTC

V gene: TRBV5-6
D gene: -
clone size: -
J gene: TRBJ2-5
CDR3 protein: CASSLRQGGFQETQYF
CDR3 DNA: TGTGCCAGCAGCTTGCGGCAGGGCGGATTCCAAGAGACCCAGTACTTC

V gene: TRBV7-9
D gene: -
clone size: -
J gene: TRBJ1-5
CDR3 protein: CASSPRGDSNQPQHF
CDR3 DNA: TGTGCCAGCAGCCCGAGGGGGGACAGCAATCAGCCCCAGCATTTT

V gene: TRBV19
D gene: TRBD1
clone size: few
J gene: TRBJ2-1
CDR3 protein: CASSSLVTGALNEQFF
CDR3 DNA: TGTGCCAGTAGTAGCCTCGTGACAGGGGCTTTGAATGAGCAGTTCTTC

V gene: TRBV5-1
D gene: -
clone size: -
J gene: TRBJ2-2
CDR3 protein: CASSPYQASDTGELFF
CDR3 DNA: TGCGCCAGCAGCCCATACCAGGCTAGCGACACCGGGGAGCTGTTTTTT

V gene: TRBV29-1
D gene: -
clone size: -
J gene: TRBJ2-7
CDR3 protein: CSVGRDSSEQYF
CDR3 DNA: TGCAGCGTGGGCAGGGATTCCTCCGAGCAGTACTTC

V gene: TRBV11-2
D gene: TRBD2
clone size: -
J gene: TRBJ2-2
CDR3 protein: CASSLVPGRAENTGELFF
CDR3 DNA: TGTGCCAGCAGCTTAGTACCTGGGAGGGCGGAGAACACCGGGGAGCTGTTTTTT

V gene: TRBV7-9
D gene: -
clone size: -
J gene: TRBJ1-3
CDR3 protein: CASSSPKQGPSGNTIYF
CDR3 DNA: TGTGCCAGCAGCTCGCCAAAACAGGGCCCTTCTGGAAACACCATATATTTT

V gene: TRBV7-2
D gene: TRBD1
clone size: few
J gene: TRBJ1-2
CDR3 protein: CASTLGQGNYGYTF
CDR3 DNA: TGTGCCAGCACGTTGGGACAGGGAAACTATGGCTACACCTTC

V gene: TRBV6-1
D gene: TRBD1
clone size: -
J gene: TRBJ2-3
CDR3 protein: CASSERGRGDTQYF
CDR3 DNA: TGTGCCAGCAGTGAGAGGGGGCGCGGGGATACGCAGTATTTT

V gene: TRBV5-1
D gene: -
clone size: -
J gene: TRBJ2-4
CDR3 protein: CASSLGGSLAKNIQYF
CDR3 DNA: TGCGCCAGCAGCTTGGGAGGCTCGTTAGCCAAAAACATTCAGTACTTC

V gene: TRBV29-1
D gene: -
clone size: -
J gene: TRBJ2-7
CDR3 protein: CSWGDSHEQYF
CDR3 DNA: TGCAGCTGGGGGGATTCCCACGAGCAGTACTTC

V gene: TRBV29-1
D gene: -
clone size: few
J gene: TRBJ2-5
CDR3 protein: CSVEVVASETQYF
CDR3 DNA: TGCAGCGTCGAAGTCGTTGCCTCGGAGACCCAGTACTTC

V gene: TRBV20-1
D gene: -
clone size: few
J gene: TRBJ2-7
CDR3 protein: CSAINTGNYEQYF
CDR3 DNA: TGCAGTGCCATAAATACAGGGAACTACGAGCAGTACTTC